The table lists the clone carrying this TCR beta chain with a count of one. Authors' data handling: By means of reference gene primer amplification, nucleated cell counts were estimated. The data were produced by immunoSEQ multiplex PCR, yet TCRdb's version contains in-frame clones alone and is incomplete. For V, J and clone size, that table is used; D and trimming come from the DNA. The table includes about 23,000 clones, 88% detected once. The CDR3 is made up of 14 amino acids. J gave up 4 bases and V 6 bases, and 4 bases lay outside the gene matches. Germline CDR1 MNHEY, CDR2 SMNVEV (reference sequence). This sample is part of a study of blood T cell repertoires in COVID-19. Study context: Italy, Spain and the United States were the sources of the convalescent and acute COVID-19 samples. In each case, the material was cDNA or gDNA derived from T cells, B-cell-depleted T cells, or PBMCs.

Sample: peripheral blood. The V gene is TRBV27, the J gene TRBJ1-5; 9 bases align to TRBD1. This TCR came from an older man in a cohort sampled during active COVID-19. The CDR3 sequence: CASRPGQGNQPQHF. Written as DNA, the CDR3 is TGTGCCAGCAGGCCCGGACAGGGGAATCAGCCCCAGCATTTT.